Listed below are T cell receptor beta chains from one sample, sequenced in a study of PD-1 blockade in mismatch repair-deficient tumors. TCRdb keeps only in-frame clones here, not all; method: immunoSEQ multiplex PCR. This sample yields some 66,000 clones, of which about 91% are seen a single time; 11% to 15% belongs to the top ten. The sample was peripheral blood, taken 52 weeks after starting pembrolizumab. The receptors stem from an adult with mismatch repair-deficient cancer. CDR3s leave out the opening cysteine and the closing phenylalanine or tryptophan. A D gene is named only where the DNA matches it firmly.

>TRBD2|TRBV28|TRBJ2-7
ASLAGGPREQY
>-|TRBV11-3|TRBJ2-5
ASSLVPGREETQY
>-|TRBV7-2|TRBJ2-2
ASSLTSGTGAGELF
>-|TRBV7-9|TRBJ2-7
ASSSPPEGSEYEQY
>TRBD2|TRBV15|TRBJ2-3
ATSSPGTSGSMQY
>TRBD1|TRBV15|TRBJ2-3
ATSRVRTGFPDTQY
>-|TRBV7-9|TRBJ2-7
ASSFTGNEQY
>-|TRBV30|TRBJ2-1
AWGQNEQF
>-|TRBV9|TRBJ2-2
ASSTNTGELF
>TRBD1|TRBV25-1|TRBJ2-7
ASTRKPGQGDEQY
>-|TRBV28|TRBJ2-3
ASSLWGTSTDTQY
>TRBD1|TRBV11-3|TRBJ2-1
ASGDRANYNEQF
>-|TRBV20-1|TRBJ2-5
SAEFQETQY
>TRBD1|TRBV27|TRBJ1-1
ASSLQTGGAYTEAF
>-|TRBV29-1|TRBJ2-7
SVGGAGGEQY
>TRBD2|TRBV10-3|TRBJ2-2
AVKPGLAGGGTGELF
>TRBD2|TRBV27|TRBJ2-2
ASSLLAGVRDTGELF
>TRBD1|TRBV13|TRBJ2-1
ATTGGNEQF
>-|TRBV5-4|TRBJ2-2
ASSLGVGELF
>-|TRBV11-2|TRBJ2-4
ASSPIQGPKNIQY
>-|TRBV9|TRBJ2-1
ASSVGVDNEQF
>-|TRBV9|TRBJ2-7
ASSVWWRAY
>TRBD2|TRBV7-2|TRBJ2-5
ASSSRTSGSPFRETQY
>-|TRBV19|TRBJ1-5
ASSTRGNQPQH